These T cell receptor beta chains were read from a single sample in a study of T cells after yellow fever vaccination. TCRdb itself ran the 5' RACE reads through MiXCR, one entry per CDR3 protein. The data contain 200,000 to 300,000 distinct CDR3 sequences, about 7% of them singletons. The specimen was CD4+ T cells sorted from PBMCs, collected on the day of the yellow fever booster vaccination. These receptors all come from a man younger than 45 who received the YFV17D yellow fever vaccine. Both conserved end residues are part of each CDR3. Fields, in order: D gene, V gene, J gene, CDR3 protein. The D gene is left open where the match is weak.

TRBD1	TRBV11-2	TRBJ1-6	CASSPSASGTGGVNSPLHF
.	TRBV29-1	TRBJ2-2	CSARKVDSGELFF
TRBD2	TRBV20-1	TRBJ2-2	CSASGGTSVAGELFF
.	TRBV12-3/TRBV12-4	TRBJ1-4	CASSFAGGVTNEKLFF
.	TRBV29-1	TRBJ2-3	CSVERYSGTDTQYF
.	TRBV12-3/TRBV12-4	TRBJ1-5	CASSPPLMPQHF
TRBD2	TRBV6-2/TRBV6-3	TRBJ2-2	CASSYTGLAGAGELFF
.	TRBV10-3	TRBJ2-3	CAISEGGITADTQYF
.	TRBV20-1	TRBJ1-2	CSVTANYGYTF
.	TRBV4-3	TRBJ2-3	CASSQGPATSTDTQYF
.	TRBV12-3/TRBV12-4	TRBJ2-3	CASSPSTDTQYF
.	TRBV6-2/TRBV6-3	TRBJ2-1	CASSLDSTLRF
TRBD1	TRBV12-3/TRBV12-4	TRBJ2-1	CASNNRGNEQFF
TRBD1	TRBV27	TRBJ1-4	CASSLSGGVDEKLFF
TRBD2	TRBV10-3	TRBJ2-1	CAILAGEYNEQFF
TRBD1	TRBV11-2	TRBJ2-7	CASSLTGTAAYEQYF
.	TRBV20-1	TRBJ2-1	CSARSLSAYNEQFF
TRBD2	TRBV18	TRBJ2-1	CASSAGTSGAEQFF
.	TRBV12-3/TRBV12-4	TRBJ1-3	CASSLAQGSGDTIYF
TRBD2	TRBV20-1	TRBJ2-5	CSALQPGRGETQYF
TRBD2	TRBV7-9	TRBJ2-1	CASSREGHSYNEQFF
.	TRBV6-2/TRBV6-3	TRBJ2-2	CASSPIPGELFF
TRBD2	TRBV20-1	TRBJ2-1	CSARDWQRDSYNEQFF
.	TRBV7-2	TRBJ2-7	CASSLGSEISYEQYF
TRBD2	TRBV7-9	TRBJ2-5	CASSYKAGGQETQYF
.	TRBV5-1	TRBJ2-2	CASSLPAEANTGELFF
.	TRBV10-2	TRBJ1-5	CASSDREGNQPQHF
.	TRBV5-1	TRBJ2-7	CASSALREQYF